A single sample gave rise to the 31 T cell receptor beta chains below, sequenced in a study of T cell changes during pregnancy in multiple sclerosis. Data came from immunoSEQ multiplex PCR; TCRdb stores just in-frame clones and leaves some out. This sample yields roughly 99,000 clones, of which under 95% are seen a single time; roughly 2.3% belongs to the top ten. Sequencing was performed on peripheral blood, taken after pregnancy. The source is a female donor in good health, enrolled as a control in a pregnancy study.

This chain uses TRBV6-4 with TRBJ1-1; no reliable D call. V dropped 4 bases and J dropped 1 base, with 7 bases sitting between them. This CDR3 is built from 13 residues. CDR1 MRHNA and CDR2 SNTAGT come from the germline V gene. The CDR3 DNA reads as TGTGCCAGCAGTGCCCTAAGGAACACTGAAGCTTTCTTT. This gives the protein CASSALRNTEAFF.

V is TRBV11-3 and J is TRBJ2-1; TRBD2 matches 8 bases. This CDR3 region has 14 residues. Germline V lookup: CDR1 SGHNT, CDR2 YENEEA. Trimming removed 3 bases from V and 5 bases from J; junction bases left unmatched: 3. CDR3 sequence: CASSLTSAHNEQFF. In nucleotides, the CDR3 is TGTGCCAGCAGCTTGACTAGCGCCCACAATGAGCAGTTCTTC.

This clone was counted a few times. The chain has TRBV6-6 and TRBJ1-4; unclear D gene. Trimming removed 6 bases from V and 8 bases from J, with 22 bases in between. Looked up from germline, CDR1 is MNHNY and CDR2 is SVGAGI (reference sequence). The CDR3 has 16 residues. This CDR3 reads CASSHSTNQRGEKLFF. The CDR3 DNA reads TGTGCCAGCAGCCACAGTACCAACCAGAGAGGGGAAAAACTGTTTTTT.

The chain carries TRBV29-1 and TRBJ1-1, with D hard to call. This CDR3 is 13 amino acids long. Trimming took off 6 bases at V and 8 bases at J, with 19 bases between the two ends. CDR1 is SQVTM and CDR2 is ANQGSEA in the germline V gene. The CDR3, as DNA: TGCAGCGTCCTAAGAACCTTTAGGGAGGAAGCTTTCTTT. It yields the protein CSVLRTFREEAFF. Drawing the rest from reference TRBV29-1 and TRBJ1-1, the complete variable domain is SAVISQKPSRDICQRGTSLTIQCQVDSQVTMMFWYRQQPGQSLTLIATANQGSEATYESGFVIDKFPISRPNLTFSTLTVSNMSPEDSSIYLCSVLRTFREEAFFGQGTRLTVV.

This clone is medium-sized. This sequence joins TRBV6-4 and TRBJ2-2; D possibly corresponds to TRBD2 (6 bases). The CDR3 has 15 amino acids. Germline CDR1 reads MRHNA; CDR2 reads SNTAGT. Trimming stripped 3 bases from V and 1 base from J, with 9 bases between. The CDR3 spells CASSEGSGNTGELFF. CDR3 coding DNA: TGTGCCAGCAGTGAGGGTAGCGGGAACACCGGGGAGCTGTTTTTT.

The genes are TRBV19 and TRBJ1-2; 7 nucleotides align to TRBD1. The length of the CDR3 is 15 residues. V lost 0 bases, J lost 3 bases, and 4 bases stayed unmatched. Germline V gives CDR1 LNHDA, CDR2 SQIVND (reference sequence). CDR3: CASSIDRGRYYGYTF. The CDR3 bases are TGTGCCAGTAGTATAGACAGGGGGAGGTACTATGGCTACACCTTC. The whole variable domain, remainder taken from reference TRBV19 and TRBJ1-2, is DGGITQSPKYLFRKEGQNVTLSCEQNLNHDAMYWYRQDPGQGLRLIYYSQIVNDFQKGDIAEGYSVSREKKESFPLTVTSAQKNPTAFYLCASSIDRGRYYGYTFGSGTRLTVV.

V and J are TRBV27 and TRBJ2-1, with TRBD2 as a possible D gene (6 bases). CDR3 size: 13 residues. Germline V gene data show CDR1 as MNHEY and CDR2 as SMNVEV (reference sequence). Trimming shortened V by 10 bases and J by 5 bases, and 15 bases separated the two germline ends. The CDR3: CATRRDPNNEQFF. As DNA, the CDR3 is TGTGCCACCCGGAGGGACCCAAACAATGAGCAGTTCTTC.

The chain links TRBV11-2 to TRBJ2-7; 11 bases align to TRBD2. This CDR3 is 14 amino acids long. The V gene's germline CDR1 is SGHAT and CDR2 FQNNGV. V was clipped by 5 bases and J by 3 bases; unmatched bases: 3. CDR3 protein: CASSTTSGNYEQYF. CDR3 in DNA: TGTGCCAGCAGCACGACTAGCGGGAACTACGAGCAGTACTTC. The full variable domain, in which reference TRBV11-2 and TRBJ2-7 provide the parts outside the CDR3, is EAGVAQSPRYKIIEKRQSVAFWCNPISGHATLYWYQQILGQGPKLLIQFQNNGVVDDSQLPKDRFSAERLKGVDSTLKIQPAKLEDSAVYLCASSTTSGNYEQYFGPGTRLTVT.

The chain combines TRBV4-1 with TRBJ1-2; TRBD1 aligns across 8 bases. Germline assignment: CDR1 MGHRA and CDR2 YSYEKL. Germline trimming cut 0 bases from V and 7 bases from J; bases unmatched to any gene: 10. The CDR3 spans 16 residues. The CDR3 protein is CASSQEGPQGGGGYTF. As DNA, the CDR3 is TGCGCCAGCAGCCAAGAGGGGCCACAGGGGGGAGGTGGCTACACCTTC.

V usage is TRBV6-5 and J usage is TRBJ2-5; 7 positions match TRBD2. J was trimmed by 4 bases and V by 6 bases; bases with no gene match: 8. The V gene's germline CDR1 is MNHEY and CDR2 SVGAGI. The CDR3 is made up of 14 amino acids. The CDR3 is CASRRGLVSETQYF. The CDR3 coding sequence is TGTGCCAGCAGGCGAGGACTAGTGTCAGAGACCCAGTACTTC.

V gene TRBV20-1 combines with J gene TRBJ2-1; D not certain. V was cut by 4 bases and J by 9 bases, with 10 bases left in between. From germline, CDR1 is DFQATT and CDR2 SNEGSKA (reference sequence). The CDR3 has 11 residues. The CDR3 protein is CSANLVGEQFF. CDR3 DNA: TGCAGTGCTAATCTAGTGGGTGAGCAGTTCTTC.

The CDR3 DNA is TGCGCCAGCAGCGCCGGACAGGGGGCGGACACCATATATTTT. Protein sequence: CASSAGQGADTIYF. The chain recombines TRBV5-1 with TRBJ1-3, with TRBD1 identical over 11 bases. Germline CDR1 and CDR2: SGHRS and YFSETQ. The CDR3 length is 14 residues. V shed 4 bases and J 8 bases; nucleotides not matched to a gene: 5.

V gene TRBV19 combines with J gene TRBJ1-2; maybe TRBD1 (6 bases). The V gene's germline CDR1 is LNHDA and CDR2 SQIVND (reference sequence). This CDR3 contains 17 residues. V was shortened by 5 bases and J by 2 bases, with 21 bases between the two germline ends. The chain's CDR3 is CASSPQGGLRGNYGYTF. The CDR3 DNA is TGTGCCAGTAGTCCCCAGGGCGGCCTCAGGGGCAACTATGGCTACACCTTC.

The rearrangement links TRBV19 to TRBJ1-1; D unresolved. Germline assignment: CDR1 LNHDA and CDR2 SQIVND (reference sequence). The CDR3 contains 15 residues. V was trimmed by 0 bases and J by 1 base, leaving 9 bases between them. CDR3 loop: CASSIDRHANTEAFF. CDR3 coding DNA: TGTGCCAGTAGTATAGATCGACACGCGAACACTGAAGCTTTCTTT.

The chain recombines TRBV27 with TRBJ2-7; a possible D gene is TRBD1 (5 bases). The V and J ends lost 5 bases and 1 base respectively, with 9 bases between them. Germline-derived CDR1 and CDR2 are MNHEY and SMNVEV (reference sequence). The length of the CDR3 is 13 residues. Here the CDR3 DNA reads TGTGCCAGCAGTCGGACACCGTCCTACGAGCAGTACTTC. Protein: CASSRTPSYEQYF.

This sequence joins TRBV5-1 and TRBJ1-1; weak D call: TRBD1 (5 bases). The germline CDR1 and CDR2 sequences are SGHRS and YFSETQ. The CDR3 spans 13 residues. Trimming cost V 2 bases and J 3 bases, with 8 bases left between them. The CDR3 region is CASSFWGDTEAFF. As DNA, the CDR3 is TGCGCCAGCAGCTTCTGGGGGGACACTGAAGCTTTCTTT.

The chain has TRBV5-6 and TRBJ2-7; unclear D gene. Germline values: CDR1 SGHDT, CDR2 YYEEEE. V was trimmed by 0 bases and J by 2 bases, leaving 9 bases between them. This CDR3 comprises 14 residues. The CDR3 bases are TGTGCCAGCAGCTTGGAACCTACAGCCTACGAGCAGTACTTC. As protein: CASSLEPTAYEQYF.

This clone has ten or more counts. The chain joins TRBV12-5 to TRBJ1-6, with 9 bases that match TRBD1. Germline V gives CDR1 LGHNT, CDR2 FRNRAP. CDR3 length: 14 amino acids. The V gene end was trimmed by 7 bases and the J gene end by 9 bases; junction bases not matched to a gene: 7. The CDR3, as DNA: TGTGCTAGTGCCACGGGACAGGGAGCTTCACCCCTCCACTTT. It codes for CASATGQGASPLHF.

This chain uses TRBV20-1 with TRBJ2-1, with D possibly TRBD2 on 5 matching bases. The V gene lost 7 bases and the J gene lost 4 bases, with 8 bases spanning the gap. Germline values: CDR1 DFQATT, CDR2 SNEGSKA (reference sequence). This CDR3 spans 11 amino acids. Here the CDR3 reads CSGREYNEQFF. The CDR3, as DNA: TGCAGTGGCCGGGAATACAATGAGCAGTTCTTC.

Only one count was recorded for this clone. The chain couples TRBV11-3 to TRBJ2-1; D is perhaps TRBD2 (5 bases). V lost 5 bases to trimming and J lost 6 bases, with 8 bases between them. The CDR3 has 12 amino acids. CDR1 is SGHNT and CDR2 is YENEEA in the germline V gene. Written as DNA, the CDR3 is TGTGCCAGCAGCCTAGCTCTCAATGAGCAGTTCTTC. Translated, it gives CASSLALNEQFF.

The chain links TRBV2 to TRBJ2-3; D uncertain. The CDR3 length is 14 residues. Trimming cost V 2 bases and J 2 bases, with 8 bases left between them. The germline CDR1 and CDR2 sequences are SNHLY and FYNNEI. The CDR3 loop reads CASSESRSTDTQYF. In DNA, the CDR3 is TGTGCCAGCAGTGAAAGCCGATCCACAGATACGCAGTATTTT.

This clone was detected once. The chain combines TRBV11-2 with TRBJ1-2; TRBD1 matches 9 bases. CDR1 is SGHAT, CDR2 FQNNGV, per germline. With 5 bases clipped from V and 5 bases from J, the junction kept 6 bases outside the gene matches. This CDR3 has 14 amino acids. The CDR3 here is CASSPTGGMYGYTF. The CDR3 nucleotides read TGTGCCAGCAGCCCTACAGGGGGCATGTATGGCTACACCTTC.

This chain links TRBV28 with TRBJ1-5; TRBD1 matches 9 bases. The CDR3 runs 15 residues. Germline V gene lookup returns CDR1 MDHEN and CDR2 SYDVKM. With 4 bases clipped from V and 5 bases from J, the junction kept 6 bases outside the gene matches. In DNA form, the CDR3 reads TGTGCCAGCAGTTCTACCGGGACAGGGTATCAGCCCCAGCATTTT. Translated, it gives CASSSTGTGYQPQHF.

This chain connects TRBV6-5 to TRBJ1-1, with D possibly matching TRBD1 (6 bases). The V gene lost 6 bases and the J gene lost 5 bases, with 13 bases spanning the gap. Germline V lookup: CDR1 MNHEY, CDR2 SVGAGI. The CDR3 sequence is 13 residues long. The CDR3 region has the DNA TGTGCCAGCAGGACGGGGGGCCGAACTGAAGCTTTCTTT. Residues: CASRTGGRTEAFF.

There are a few counts of this clone. The chain uses TRBV4-1 and TRBJ1-1; D is ambiguous. The V and J ends lost 0 bases and 8 bases respectively, with 10 bases between them. This CDR3 has 13 amino acids. Germline V lookup: CDR1 MGHRA, CDR2 YSYEKL. The CDR3 coding sequence is TGCGCCAGCAGCCAAGATCCCCAGAACGAAGCTTTCTTT. Amino acids: CASSQDPQNEAFF.

The chain is built from TRBV13 and TRBJ2-7, with TRBD2 identical over 8 bases. The length of the CDR3 is 15 residues. The V gene end was trimmed by 5 bases and the J gene end by 3 bases; junction bases not matched to a gene: 9. Germline CDR1 reads PRHDT; CDR2 reads FYEKMQ (reference sequence). CDR3 sequence: CASSPWVAGSYEQYF. CDR3 sequence (DNA): TGTGCCAGCAGCCCATGGGTAGCGGGGAGCTACGAGCAGTACTTC.

This chain links TRBV28 with TRBJ2-2; the match to TRBD2 covers 8 bases. Germline CDR1 and CDR2: MDHEN and SYDVKM. The CDR3 runs to 14 residues. The trim removed 8 bases at V and 8 bases at J, leaving 10 bases unmatched. For the CDR3, the DNA is TGTGCCAGCCCGCTAGCGGGTCTAGCGGGGGAGCTGTTTTTT. Translation gives CASPLAGLAGELFF.

This chain links TRBV15 with TRBJ2-1, with D tentatively TRBD2 (8 bases). V lost 5 bases and J 9 bases, leaving 23 bases between the germline ends. Germline-derived CDR1 and CDR2 are LNHNV and YYDKDF (reference sequence). CDR3 length: 16 residues. CDR3 in DNA: TGTGCCACCAGCGGGGAAAGGGGGCCCGGGAGGGGTGAGCAGTTCTTC. It yields the protein CATSGERGPGRGEQFF.

This clone was seen only once. The rearrangement joins TRBV5-6 to TRBJ2-7; 7 positions match TRBD2. The CDR3 is made up of 14 amino acids. Per the germline V gene, CDR1 is SGHDT and CDR2 is YYEEEE. V dropped 4 bases and J dropped 2; count of bases not matched to a gene: 6. CDR3 amino acids: CASSNQGGPYEQYF. CDR3 bases: TGTGCCAGCAGCAACCAGGGAGGGCCCTACGAGCAGTACTTC.

The chain combines TRBV30 with TRBJ2-5; D perhaps matches TRBD2 (7 bases). Germline V gene data show CDR1 as GTSNPN and CDR2 as SVGIG (reference sequence). The CDR3 sequence is 13 residues long. V dropped 0 bases and J dropped 8 bases, with 13 bases sitting between them. The CDR3 region is CAWSVRGGATQYF. DNA of the CDR3: TGTGCCTGGAGTGTAAGGGGGGGGGCTACCCAGTACTTC.

The rearrangement joins TRBV28 to TRBJ1-5, with D unclear. The V and J ends lost 3 bases and 2 bases respectively, with 2 bases between them. The CDR3 sequence is 12 residues long. Germline-derived CDR1 and CDR2 are MDHEN and SYDVKM. CDR3 sequence reads: CASSFGNQPQHF. The CDR3 coding sequence is TGTGCCAGCAGTTTCGGCAATCAGCCCCAGCATTTT.